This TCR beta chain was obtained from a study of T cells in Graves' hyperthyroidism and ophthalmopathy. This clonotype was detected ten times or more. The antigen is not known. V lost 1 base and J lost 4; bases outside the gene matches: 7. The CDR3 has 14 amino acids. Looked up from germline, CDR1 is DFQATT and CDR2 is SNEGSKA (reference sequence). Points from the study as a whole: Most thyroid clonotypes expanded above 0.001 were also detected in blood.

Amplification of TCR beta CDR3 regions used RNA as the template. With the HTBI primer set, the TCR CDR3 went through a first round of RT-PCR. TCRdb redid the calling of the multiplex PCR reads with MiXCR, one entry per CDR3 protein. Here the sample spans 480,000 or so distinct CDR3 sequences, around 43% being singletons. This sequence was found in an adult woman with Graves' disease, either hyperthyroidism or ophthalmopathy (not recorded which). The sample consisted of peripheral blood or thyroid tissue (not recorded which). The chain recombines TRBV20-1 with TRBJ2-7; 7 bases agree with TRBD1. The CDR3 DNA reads TGCAGTGCTAGAGTGACAGGGAGCGCATACGAGCAGTACTTC. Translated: CSARVTGSAYEQYF.